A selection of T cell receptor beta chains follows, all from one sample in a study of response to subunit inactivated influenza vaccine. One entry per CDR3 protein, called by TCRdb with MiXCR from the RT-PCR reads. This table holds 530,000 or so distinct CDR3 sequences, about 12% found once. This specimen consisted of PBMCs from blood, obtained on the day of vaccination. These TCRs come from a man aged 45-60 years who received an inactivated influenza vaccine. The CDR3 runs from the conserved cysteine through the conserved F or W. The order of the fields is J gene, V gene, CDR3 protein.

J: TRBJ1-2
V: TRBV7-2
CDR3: CASSPINYGYTF

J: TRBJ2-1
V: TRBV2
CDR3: CASSASRGPYNEQFF

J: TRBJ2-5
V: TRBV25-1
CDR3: CASSEAGQAQETQYF

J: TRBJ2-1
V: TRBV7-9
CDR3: CAGSLPHRISNNEQFF

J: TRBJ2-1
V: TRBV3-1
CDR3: CASSQELGLAGDNEQFF

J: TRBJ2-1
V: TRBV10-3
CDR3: CACGGSGYYNEQFF

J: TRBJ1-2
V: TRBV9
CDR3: CASSVAGGRGYTF

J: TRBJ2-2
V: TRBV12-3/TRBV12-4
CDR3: CASSLSRTMELFF

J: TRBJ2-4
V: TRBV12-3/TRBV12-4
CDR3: CASSLVLGDTLAKNIQYF

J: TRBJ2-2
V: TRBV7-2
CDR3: CASSTSSGELFF

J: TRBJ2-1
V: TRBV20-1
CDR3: CSARRAGTNEQFF

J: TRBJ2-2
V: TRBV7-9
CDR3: CASSSGQPGAGELFF

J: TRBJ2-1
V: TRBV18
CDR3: CASSPAGTVDYNEQFF

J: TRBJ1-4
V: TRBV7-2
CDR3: CASSRSHSEKLFF

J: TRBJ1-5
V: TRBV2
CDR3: CASSEAAGSNQPQHF

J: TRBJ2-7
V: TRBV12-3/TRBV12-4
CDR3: CASSLEGHYYEQYF

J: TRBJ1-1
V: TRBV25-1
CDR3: CASSEYDRYTEAFF

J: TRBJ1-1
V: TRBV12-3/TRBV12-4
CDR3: CASGGAEAFF

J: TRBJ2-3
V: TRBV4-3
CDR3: CASSQVGQIDTQYF

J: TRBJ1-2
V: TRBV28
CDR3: CASSLQNYGYTF

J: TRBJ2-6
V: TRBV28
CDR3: CASSRSLWALTF

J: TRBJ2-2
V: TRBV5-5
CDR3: CASSPRLAGGTGELFF

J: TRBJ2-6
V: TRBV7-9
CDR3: CASGDSGANVLTF

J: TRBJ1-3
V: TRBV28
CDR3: CASSNTGSMGNTIYF

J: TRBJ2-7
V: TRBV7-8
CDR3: CASTIDRSYEQYF

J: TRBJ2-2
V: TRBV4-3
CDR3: CASSQDMGVTGELFF

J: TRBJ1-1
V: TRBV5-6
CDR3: CASSSLPRMARATEAFF

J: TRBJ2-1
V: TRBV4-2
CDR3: CASSQGTRGPLNEQFF

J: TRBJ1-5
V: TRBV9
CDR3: CASSVGASNQPQHF

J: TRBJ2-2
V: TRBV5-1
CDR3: CASRGAGPNTGELFF

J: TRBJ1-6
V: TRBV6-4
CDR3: CASTWTVRQDLSYNSPLHF

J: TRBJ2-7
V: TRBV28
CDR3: CASSFGTRSYEQYF

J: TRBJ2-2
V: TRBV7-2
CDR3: CASSRTSGRAANGELFF

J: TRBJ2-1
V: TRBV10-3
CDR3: CAISDSLTSGGRNEQFF

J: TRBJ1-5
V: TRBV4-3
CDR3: CASSQESQGNGNQPQHF

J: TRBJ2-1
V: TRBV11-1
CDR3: CASSPGWGNEQFF

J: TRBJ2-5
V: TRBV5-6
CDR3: CAMSPGTQYF

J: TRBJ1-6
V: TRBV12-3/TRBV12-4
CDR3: CASSLAANSPLHF

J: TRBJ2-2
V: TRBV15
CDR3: CATSKEVRGELFF

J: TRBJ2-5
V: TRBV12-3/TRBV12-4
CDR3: CASRPKTGVETQYF

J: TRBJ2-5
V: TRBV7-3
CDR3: CASSPRLAGVETQYF

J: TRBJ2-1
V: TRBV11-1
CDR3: CASSLLPGSSYNEQFF

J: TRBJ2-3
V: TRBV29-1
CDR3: CSVSIGTSGRADTQYF

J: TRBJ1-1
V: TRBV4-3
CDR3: CASSQDRAWSEAFF

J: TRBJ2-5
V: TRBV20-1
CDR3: CSARDGTSASETQYF

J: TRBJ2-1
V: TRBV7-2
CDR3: CASRDRGNSYNEQFF

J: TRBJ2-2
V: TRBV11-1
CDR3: CASSLGIGDTGELFF

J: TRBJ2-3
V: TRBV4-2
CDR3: CASSQGKRAGADTQYF

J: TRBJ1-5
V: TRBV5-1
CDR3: CASRFDSHGGQPQHF

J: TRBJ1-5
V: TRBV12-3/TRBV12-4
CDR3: CASSLRGRLNQPQHF

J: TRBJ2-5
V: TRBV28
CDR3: CASSLFLETQYF

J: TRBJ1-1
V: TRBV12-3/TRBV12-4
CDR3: CASTPPTGENTEAFF

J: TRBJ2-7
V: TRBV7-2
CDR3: CASSSGTALYEQYF

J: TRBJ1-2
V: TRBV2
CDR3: CASHLARGFNYGYTF

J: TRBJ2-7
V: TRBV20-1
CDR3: CSAQRVLPTYEQYF

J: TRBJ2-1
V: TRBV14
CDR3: CASSHGTGGGFYNEQFF

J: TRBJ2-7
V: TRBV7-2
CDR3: CASSLLGSGYEQYF

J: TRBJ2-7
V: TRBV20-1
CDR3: CSAGDGSYEQYF